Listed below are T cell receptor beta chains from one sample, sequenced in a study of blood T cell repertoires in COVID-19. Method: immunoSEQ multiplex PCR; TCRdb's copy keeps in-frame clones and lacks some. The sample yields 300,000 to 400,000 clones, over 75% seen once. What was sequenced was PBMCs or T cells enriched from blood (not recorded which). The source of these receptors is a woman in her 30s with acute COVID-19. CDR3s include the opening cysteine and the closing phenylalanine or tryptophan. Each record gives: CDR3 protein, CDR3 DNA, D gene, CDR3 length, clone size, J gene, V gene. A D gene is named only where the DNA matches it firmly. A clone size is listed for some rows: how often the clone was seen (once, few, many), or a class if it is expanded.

cdr3_aa: CATSREGQPFSGNTIYF; cdr3_nt: TGTGCCACCAGCAGAGAGGGACAGCCTTTCTCTGGAAACACCATATATTTT; d_call: TRBD1; cdr3_length: 17; clone_size: .; j_call: TRBJ1-3; v_call: TRBV15
cdr3_aa: CASSPLGQDEGGSGNTIYF; cdr3_nt: TGTGCCAGCAGTCCCCTGGGACAGGACGAGGGCGGCTCTGGAAACACCATATATTTT; d_call: TRBD1; cdr3_length: 19; clone_size: .; j_call: TRBJ1-3; v_call: TRBV2
cdr3_aa: CASSLTPRDTQYF; cdr3_nt: TGTGCCAGCAGCTTAACCCCCCGGGATACGCAGTATTTT; d_call: .; cdr3_length: 13; clone_size: .; j_call: TRBJ2-3; v_call: TRBV7-3
cdr3_aa: CASSLGQGGEQYF; cdr3_nt: TGCGCCAGCAGCTTGGGACAGGGTGGAGAGCAGTACTTC; d_call: TRBD1; cdr3_length: 13; clone_size: .; j_call: TRBJ2-7; v_call: TRBV5-1
cdr3_aa: CASSYASGEYEQYF; cdr3_nt: TGTGCCAGCAGTTATGCTAGCGGGGAGTACGAGCAGTACTTC; d_call: TRBD2; cdr3_length: 14; clone_size: .; j_call: TRBJ2-7; v_call: TRBV6-5
cdr3_aa: CASSYRQSQYEQYF; cdr3_nt: TGTGCCAGCAGTTATCGACAGAGCCAATACGAGCAGTACTTC; d_call: .; cdr3_length: 14; clone_size: .; j_call: TRBJ2-7; v_call: TRBV6-5
cdr3_aa: CASRTQGAGELFF; cdr3_nt: TGTGCCAGCAGGACACAGGGAGCCGGGGAGCTGTTTTTT; d_call: .; cdr3_length: 13; clone_size: .; j_call: TRBJ2-2; v_call: TRBV2
cdr3_aa: CASSANRGAIEKLFF; cdr3_nt: TGCGCCAGCAGCGCAAACAGGGGAGCCATCGAAAAACTGTTTTTT; d_call: TRBD1; cdr3_length: 15; clone_size: .; j_call: TRBJ1-4; v_call: TRBV5-1
cdr3_aa: CASSLTSEGTDTQYF; cdr3_nt: TGTGCCAGCAGTTTGACTAGCGAGGGCACAGATACGCAGTATTTT; d_call: TRBD2; cdr3_length: 15; clone_size: .; j_call: TRBJ2-3; v_call: TRBV6-2/TRBV6-3
cdr3_aa: CASSKQTGTGVNTEAFF; cdr3_nt: TGTGCCAGCAGCAAGCAAACCGGGACAGGGGTCAACACTGAAGCTTTCTTT; d_call: .; cdr3_length: 17; clone_size: .; j_call: TRBJ1-1; v_call: TRBV21-1
cdr3_aa: CATQGAGSSQEPQHF; cdr3_nt: TGTGCCACCCAGGGGGCAGGGAGTTCCCAAGAGCCCCAGCATTTT; d_call: TRBD1; cdr3_length: 15; clone_size: .; j_call: TRBJ1-5; v_call: TRBV24-1
cdr3_aa: CASSLNPRDRTVSEQFF; cdr3_nt: TGTGCCAGCAGCTTAAACCCCCGGGACAGGACCGTTTCGGAGCAGTTCTTC; d_call: TRBD1; cdr3_length: 17; clone_size: .; j_call: TRBJ2-1; v_call: TRBV11-2
cdr3_aa: CAWSVSWQVNSGNTIYF; cdr3_nt: TGTGCCTGGAGTGTAAGTTGGCAGGTGAACTCTGGAAACACCATATATTTT; d_call: .; cdr3_length: 17; clone_size: .; j_call: TRBJ1-3; v_call: TRBV30
cdr3_aa: CASSEGAGGEQPQHF; cdr3_nt: TGTGCCAGCAGTGAAGGCGCAGGGGGCGAGCAGCCCCAGCATTTT; d_call: TRBD1; cdr3_length: 15; clone_size: few; j_call: TRBJ1-5; v_call: TRBV6-1
cdr3_aa: CASGTPERQGYGEKLFF; cdr3_nt: TGCGCCAGCGGAACACCGGAGAGACAGGGGTATGGCGAAAAACTGTTTTTT; d_call: TRBD1; cdr3_length: 17; clone_size: .; j_call: TRBJ1-4; v_call: TRBV23-1
cdr3_aa: CSVLAGAYEQYF; cdr3_nt: TGCAGCGTTCTGGCAGGGGCCTACGAGCAGTACTTC; d_call: .; cdr3_length: 12; clone_size: .; j_call: TRBJ2-7; v_call: TRBV29-1
cdr3_aa: CASSWWGQAKTF; cdr3_nt: TGTGCCAGCAGCTGGTGGGGACAGGCGAAGACCTTC; d_call: TRBD1; cdr3_length: 12; clone_size: .; j_call: TRBJ1-2; v_call: TRBV5-4
cdr3_aa: CASSLALAGGFNEQFF; cdr3_nt: TGTGCCAGCAGCTTGGCCCTAGCGGGGGGGTTCAATGAGCAGTTCTTC; d_call: TRBD2; cdr3_length: 16; clone_size: once; j_call: TRBJ2-1; v_call: TRBV5-4
cdr3_aa: CASSVNQRGTQYF; cdr3_nt: TGTGCCAGCAGCGTAAACCAACGGGGTACGCAGTATTTT; d_call: .; cdr3_length: 13; clone_size: once; j_call: TRBJ2-3; v_call: TRBV9
cdr3_aa: CATSKGTPTNYGYTF; cdr3_nt: TGTGCCACCAGCAAAGGGACACCAACTAACTATGGCTACACCTTC; d_call: .; cdr3_length: 15; clone_size: .; j_call: TRBJ1-2; v_call: TRBV15
cdr3_aa: CASSIVTSTEAFF; cdr3_nt: TGTGCCAGTAGTATAGTCACAAGCACTGAAGCTTTCTTT; d_call: .; cdr3_length: 13; clone_size: few; j_call: TRBJ1-1; v_call: TRBV19
cdr3_aa: CASSFWTGTYEQYF; cdr3_nt: TGTGCCAGCAGCTTCTGGACAGGAACCTACGAGCAGTACTTC; d_call: TRBD1; cdr3_length: 14; clone_size: .; j_call: TRBJ2-7; v_call: TRBV7-8
cdr3_aa: CASSADPGTGANYEQYF; cdr3_nt: TGTGCCAGCAGCGCAGACCCAGGGACAGGGGCCAATTACGAGCAGTACTTC; d_call: TRBD1; cdr3_length: 17; clone_size: .; j_call: TRBJ2-7; v_call: TRBV9
cdr3_aa: CASSIGTVRAYGYTF; cdr3_nt: TGTGCCAGTAGTATAGGGACAGTTCGGGCCTATGGCTACACCTTC; d_call: .; cdr3_length: 15; clone_size: .; j_call: TRBJ1-2; v_call: TRBV19
cdr3_aa: CASKRLAGDTDTQYF; cdr3_nt: TGTGCCAGCAAACGACTAGCGGGGGACACAGATACGCAGTATTTT; d_call: TRBD2; cdr3_length: 15; clone_size: .; j_call: TRBJ2-3; v_call: TRBV2
cdr3_aa: CASSYFSNSPLHF; cdr3_nt: TGTGCCAGCAGTTACTTCAGTAATTCACCCCTCCACTTT; d_call: .; cdr3_length: 13; clone_size: once; j_call: TRBJ1-6; v_call: TRBV6-5
cdr3_aa: CSAGTDYGYTF; cdr3_nt: TGCAGCGCTGGGACAGACTATGGCTACACCTTC; d_call: TRBD1; cdr3_length: 11; clone_size: once; j_call: TRBJ1-2; v_call: TRBV29-1
cdr3_aa: CASSRGSGTEAFF; cdr3_nt: TGTGCCAGCAGTCGAGGGTCGGGCACTGAAGCTTTCTTT; d_call: .; cdr3_length: 13; clone_size: .; j_call: TRBJ1-1; v_call: TRBV6-5
cdr3_aa: CATSDPPGTGFRDNEQFF; cdr3_nt: TGTGCCACCAGTGACCCCCCCGGGACAGGGTTTCGTGACAATGAGCAGTTCTTC; d_call: TRBD1; cdr3_length: 18; clone_size: .; j_call: TRBJ2-1; v_call: TRBV24-1
cdr3_aa: CASSSRGSGNTIYF; cdr3_nt: TGTGCCAGCAGCTCCCGGGGCTCTGGAAACACCATATATTTT; d_call: .; cdr3_length: 14; clone_size: few; j_call: TRBJ1-3; v_call: TRBV13
cdr3_aa: CASSVARGFHGYTF; cdr3_nt: TGTGCCAGCAGCGTAGCTCGGGGGTTCCATGGCTACACCTTC; d_call: .; cdr3_length: 14; clone_size: .; j_call: TRBJ1-2; v_call: TRBV9
cdr3_aa: CASSPLDRGTGEAFF; cdr3_nt: TGTGCCAGCAGTCCCCTGGACAGGGGCACCGGTGAAGCTTTCTTT; d_call: TRBD1; cdr3_length: 15; clone_size: .; j_call: TRBJ1-1; v_call: TRBV27
cdr3_aa: CASSIGGTYNEQFF; cdr3_nt: TGTGCCAGTAGTATTGGGGGCACCTACAATGAGCAGTTCTTC; d_call: .; cdr3_length: 14; clone_size: .; j_call: TRBJ2-1; v_call: TRBV19
cdr3_aa: CASSRPGTSYEQYF; cdr3_nt: TGTGCCAGCAGTCGACCCGGGACTAGCTACGAGCAGTACTTC; d_call: TRBD2; cdr3_length: 14; clone_size: .; j_call: TRBJ2-7; v_call: TRBV27
cdr3_aa: CATSDFSRGYYGYTF; cdr3_nt: TGTGCCACCAGTGATTTCTCCCGGGGGTACTATGGCTACACCTTC; d_call: .; cdr3_length: 15; clone_size: once; j_call: TRBJ1-2; v_call: TRBV24-1
cdr3_aa: CASSLEPTGYEQYF; cdr3_nt: TGCGCCAGCAGCTTGGAACCGACAGGGTACGAGCAGTACTTC; d_call: TRBD1; cdr3_length: 14; clone_size: .; j_call: TRBJ2-7; v_call: TRBV5-1
cdr3_aa: CAWDRGPLFDQPQHF; cdr3_nt: TGTGCCTGGGACAGGGGGCCGCTATTCGATCAGCCCCAGCATTTT; d_call: TRBD1; cdr3_length: 15; clone_size: .; j_call: TRBJ1-5; v_call: TRBV30
cdr3_aa: CASVDRDTGELFF; cdr3_nt: TGTGCCAGCGTAGACAGAGACACCGGGGAGCTGTTTTTT; d_call: .; cdr3_length: 13; clone_size: .; j_call: TRBJ2-2; v_call: TRBV6-6
cdr3_aa: CASSDGTSDEQFF; cdr3_nt: TGTGCCAGCAGCGACGGGACTAGCGATGAGCAGTTCTTC; d_call: TRBD2; cdr3_length: 13; clone_size: .; j_call: TRBJ2-1; v_call: TRBV7-3
cdr3_aa: CAYGAGDEKLFF; cdr3_nt: TGTGCTTACGGGGCAGGGGATGAAAAACTGTTTTTT; d_call: .; cdr3_length: 12; clone_size: .; j_call: TRBJ1-4; v_call: TRBV6-5
cdr3_aa: CASQSQGTYSPLHF; cdr3_nt: TGTGCCAGCCAAAGCCAGGGTACTTATTCACCCCTCCACTTT; d_call: .; cdr3_length: 14; clone_size: once; j_call: TRBJ1-6; v_call: TRBV2
cdr3_aa: CASSKGQGSYEQYF; cdr3_nt: TGTGCCAGCAGCAAAGGACAGGGATCCTACGAGCAGTACTTC; d_call: TRBD1; cdr3_length: 14; clone_size: .; j_call: TRBJ2-7; v_call: TRBV7-2
cdr3_aa: CASSSTDRGNSPLHF; cdr3_nt: TGTGCCAGCAGCTCCACGGACAGAGGGAATTCACCCCTCCACTTT; d_call: .; cdr3_length: 15; clone_size: .; j_call: TRBJ1-6; v_call: TRBV7-8
cdr3_aa: CASSQALAGANTGELFF; cdr3_nt: TGTGCCAGCAGCCAAGCATTAGCGGGGGCGAACACCGGGGAGCTGTTTTTT; d_call: TRBD2; cdr3_length: 17; clone_size: .; j_call: TRBJ2-2; v_call: TRBV14
cdr3_aa: CASSPGNRAPEAFF; cdr3_nt: TGCGCCAGCAGCCCGGGAAACAGGGCCCCTGAAGCTTTCTTT; d_call: .; cdr3_length: 14; clone_size: .; j_call: TRBJ1-1; v_call: TRBV5-1
cdr3_aa: CASRSGRADTQYF; cdr3_nt: TGTGCCAGCAGGTCGGGCAGGGCAGATACGCAGTATTTT; d_call: .; cdr3_length: 13; clone_size: .; j_call: TRBJ2-3; v_call: TRBV6-5
cdr3_aa: CASSHRDRDPLHF; cdr3_nt: TGTGCCAGCAGCCACCGGGACAGGGACCCCCTCCACTTT; d_call: TRBD1; cdr3_length: 13; clone_size: .; j_call: TRBJ1-6; v_call: TRBV7-8
cdr3_aa: CASSLWTNYEQYF; cdr3_nt: TGTGCCAGCAGTTTATGGACAAACTACGAGCAGTACTTC; d_call: .; cdr3_length: 13; clone_size: .; j_call: TRBJ2-7; v_call: TRBV27
cdr3_aa: CASSEGTDTGELFF; cdr3_nt: TGTGCCAGCAGTGAAGGAACAGACACCGGGGAGCTGTTTTTT; d_call: .; cdr3_length: 14; clone_size: few; j_call: TRBJ2-2; v_call: TRBV6-1
cdr3_aa: CASSPQGWNSPLHF; cdr3_nt: TGTGCCAGCAGCCCACAGGGTTGGAATTCACCCCTCCACTTT; d_call: .; cdr3_length: 14; clone_size: .; j_call: TRBJ1-6; v_call: TRBV7-9
cdr3_aa: CASSGGGLQETQYF; cdr3_nt: TGTGCCAGCAGCGGAGGGGGTCTCCAAGAGACCCAGTACTTC; d_call: .; cdr3_length: 14; clone_size: .; j_call: TRBJ2-5; v_call: TRBV9